The rows below give T cell receptor beta chains drawn from one sample of a study of blood T cell repertoires in COVID-19. Repertoires were generated with immunoSEQ multiplex PCR, while TCRdb's copy carries only in-frame clones and drops some. Found here are 150,000 to 200,000 clones, less than 90% of them singletons; the top ten hold under 2.5%. Sequences were obtained from peripheral blood. The receptor source for this set is a man aged 65-85 years with active or convalescent COVID-19. CDR3s include the opening cysteine and the closing phenylalanine or tryptophan. Fields, in order: CDR3 protein, CDR3 DNA, J gene, V gene, clone size, D gene. D genes are given only for firm matches. Size is omitted from some rows. Given values are once, few, many or a class for expanded clones.

CDR3aa: CASSEDQVMLQPQHF; CDR3nt: TGCGCCAGCAGTGAGGACCAGGTGATGTTGCAGCCCCAGCATTTT; j_gene: TRBJ1-5; v_gene: TRBV10-1; abundance: .; d_gene: .
CDR3aa: CASIPSGGRYNEQFF; CDR3nt: TGTGCCAGCATCCCCTCGGGGGGCCGCTACAATGAGCAGTTCTTC; j_gene: TRBJ2-1; v_gene: TRBV6-5; abundance: .; d_gene: .
CDR3aa: CASSQDRGFGEGSNEQFF; CDR3nt: TGCGCCAGCAGCCAAGATCGTGGGTTCGGGGAGGGATCGAATGAGCAGTTCTTC; j_gene: TRBJ2-1; v_gene: TRBV4-3; abundance: .; d_gene: TRBD2
CDR3aa: CAIAMAGGSTEAFF; CDR3nt: TGTGCCATCGCGATGGCGGGGGGAAGTACTGAAGCTTTCTTT; j_gene: TRBJ1-1; v_gene: TRBV6-6; abundance: once; d_gene: .
CDR3aa: CAWGAHDLNQPQHF; CDR3nt: TGTGCCTGGGGGGCCCACGATCTGAATCAGCCCCAGCATTTT; j_gene: TRBJ1-5; v_gene: TRBV30; abundance: .; d_gene: .
CDR3aa: CASSRRAGGNQPQHF; CDR3nt: TGTGCCAGCAGTCGCAGGGCTGGCGGCAATCAGCCCCAGCATTTT; j_gene: TRBJ1-5; v_gene: TRBV28; abundance: .; d_gene: .
CDR3aa: CASSQLAAYEQYF; CDR3nt: TGTGCCAGCAGTCAGTTGGCAGCCTACGAGCAGTACTTC; j_gene: TRBJ2-7; v_gene: TRBV6-2/TRBV6-3; abundance: .; d_gene: .
CDR3aa: CASSLRYEQYF; CDR3nt: TGTGCCAGCAGCTTACGTTACGAGCAGTACTTC; j_gene: TRBJ2-7; v_gene: TRBV7-2; abundance: few; d_gene: .
CDR3aa: CASSQGHGFGQPQHF; CDR3nt: TGTGCCAGCAGCCAGGGACATGGATTTGGTCAGCCCCAGCATTTT; j_gene: TRBJ1-5; v_gene: TRBV3-1/TRBV3-2; abundance: .; d_gene: .
CDR3aa: CASSFDTEAFF; CDR3nt: TGTGCCAGCAGTTTCGACACTGAAGCTTTCTTT; j_gene: TRBJ1-1; v_gene: TRBV28; abundance: .; d_gene: .
CDR3aa: CATRFSGGEGYTF; CDR3nt: TGTGCCACCAGATTCTCCGGCGGGGAAGGCTACACCTTC; j_gene: TRBJ1-2; v_gene: TRBV27; abundance: .; d_gene: .
CDR3aa: CASSYSPQVGNEQFF; CDR3nt: TGTGCCAGCAGTTACTCCCCCCAGGTTGGCAATGAGCAGTTCTTC; j_gene: TRBJ2-1; v_gene: TRBV6-5; abundance: .; d_gene: .
CDR3aa: CASRMRSNTGELFF; CDR3nt: TGTGCCAGCAGAATGAGATCGAACACCGGGGAGCTGTTTTTT; j_gene: TRBJ2-2; v_gene: TRBV7-9; abundance: .; d_gene: .
CDR3aa: CAWSGPGTKNYGYTF; CDR3nt: TGTGCCTGGAGTGGTCCGGGGACAAAAAACTATGGCTACACCTTC; j_gene: TRBJ1-2; v_gene: TRBV30; abundance: .; d_gene: .
CDR3aa: CASSPSVSTEAFF; CDR3nt: TGTGCCAGCAGTCCCTCTGTTAGCACTGAAGCTTTCTTT; j_gene: TRBJ1-1; v_gene: TRBV28; abundance: .; d_gene: .
CDR3aa: CASSFSRGQPQHF; CDR3nt: TGTGCCAGCAGTTTCTCCAGGGGTCAGCCCCAGCATTTT; j_gene: TRBJ1-5; v_gene: TRBV28; abundance: once; d_gene: .
CDR3aa: CASSEGTGDGYTF; CDR3nt: TGTGCCAGCAGTGAAGGAACAGGAGATGGCTACACCTTC; j_gene: TRBJ1-2; v_gene: TRBV6-1; abundance: .; d_gene: .
CDR3aa: CASRNAPHSREKEREYNEQFF; CDR3nt: TGTGCCAGTAGAAATGCCCCCCACTCCCGGGAGAAGGAGCGGGAGTACAATGAGCAGTTCTTC; j_gene: TRBJ2-1; v_gene: TRBV19; abundance: .; d_gene: TRBD2
CDR3aa: CASSLDDRGRNTIYF; CDR3nt: TGTGCCAGCAGCTTAGACGACAGGGGAAGAAACACCATATATTTT; j_gene: TRBJ1-3; v_gene: TRBV7-7; abundance: once; d_gene: TRBD1
CDR3aa: CASSMDRGYQETQYF; CDR3nt: TGTGCCAGCAGCATGGACAGGGGGTACCAAGAGACCCAGTACTTC; j_gene: TRBJ2-5; v_gene: TRBV28; abundance: .; d_gene: TRBD1